These 15 T cell receptor beta chains share one sample of origin, sequenced in a study of T cells in tumors after PD-1 blockade. Profiled with immunoSEQ multiplex PCR; TCRdb holds only in-frame clones, not every one. The repertoire holds around 49,000 clones, with roughly 80% as singletons. The sample consisted of PBMCs, taken before anti-PD-1 treatment. These receptors all come from a human donor with basal cell carcinoma.

The gene calls are TRBV10-1 and TRBJ1-1; no reliable D call. Germline lookup yields CDR1 WNHNN and CDR2 SYGVQD (reference sequence). Trimming pared 4 bases from V and 3 bases from J, leaving 12 bases between. This CDR3 has 14 residues. The DNA of the CDR3 is TGCGCCAGCAGTGGGAACAGAGACTACACTGAAGCTTTCTTT. This translates into CASSGNRDYTEAFF.

Only a few counts were recorded for this clone. V gene TRBV30 combines with J gene TRBJ1-6, with TRBD1 matching 8 bases. Germline trimming cut 3 bases from V and 7 bases from J; bases unmatched to any gene: 8. Germline V CDR1 and CDR2: GTSNPN, SVGIG (reference sequence). CDR3 length: 15 residues. The CDR3 nucleotides read TGTGCCTGGAGCTTCCTGACAGGGGTGAATTCACCCCTCCACTTT. Translation: CAWSFLTGVNSPLHF.

The chain has TRBV12-3 or TRBV12-4 and TRBJ1-2; TRBD1 matches at 8 bases. This CDR3 region has 13 residues. The V segment lost 7 bases and the J segment 2 bases; nucleotides outside the gene matches: 3. This chain's CDR3 is CASTGGHNYGYTF. The CDR3 DNA is TGTGCCAGCACAGGGGGCCACAACTATGGCTACACCTTC.

The J gene is TRBJ1-5, the V gene TRBV7-2, with a weak D call TRBD1 (6 bases). Trimming cost V 0 bases and J 3 bases, with 9 bases left between them. Per germline, CDR1 SGHTA and CDR2 FQGNSA. The CDR3 spans 15 residues. CDR3 in DNA: TGTGCCAGCAGCTTAGCTGGGGGCCTCAATCAGCCCCAGCATTTT. Translating gives CASSLAGGLNQPQHF.

This rearrangement joins TRBV7-6 to TRBJ1-5; D is possibly TRBD1 (5 bases). The CDR3 extends over 15 amino acids. Between the trimmed V and J ends, which lost 5 bases and 5 bases, there was a span of 16 bases. Germline CDR1 is SGHVS and CDR2 is FNYEAQ. The CDR3 DNA is TGTGCCAGCAGCCCGTATGGGGGGACGGATCAGCCCCAGCATTTT. Protein: CASSPYGGTDQPQHF.

This clone was seen more than once but under ten times. The chain recombines TRBV12-5 with TRBJ2-7; the D call may be TRBD1 or TRBD2 (5 bases each). Trimming pared 3 bases from V and 3 bases from J, leaving 30 bases between. This CDR3 is 20 amino acids long. CDR1 and CDR2 from the germline V gene are LGHNT and FRNRAP. CDR3 DNA: TGTGCTAGTGGTTTTGCATTCTCCGGGACGCCTAGAACCGATTACTACGAGCAGTACTTC. Translating it yields CASGFAFSGTPRTDYYEQYF.

This clone was seen only once. The V gene is TRBV7-6, the J gene TRBJ2-1, with unresolved D. CDR3 length: 13 residues. V was cut by 4 bases and J by 5 bases, with 9 bases left in between. Germline V gene sequence: CDR1 SGHVS, CDR2 FNYEAQ. CDR3 nucleotides: TGTGCCAGCAGCTATAGGAACCACAATGAGCAGTTCTTC. Translating it yields CASSYRNHNEQFF.

This chain uses TRBV5-1 with TRBJ2-3; 10 bases agree with TRBD2. CDR1 is SGHRS, CDR2 YFSETQ, per germline. The ends lost 0 bases at V and 4 bases at J; junction bases unmatched: 2. The CDR3 sequence is 15 residues long. CDR3 DNA: TGCGCCAGCAGCTTGGAGCGGGGGGGCCCAGATACGCAGTATTTT. Encoded protein: CASSLERGGPDTQYF.

This clone has only a few counts. This chain joins TRBV19 and TRBJ2-2; D uncertain. The germline V gene has CDR1 LNHDA and CDR2 SQIVND (reference sequence). This CDR3 is 10 amino acids long. V dropped 10 bases and J dropped 6 bases, with 6 bases sitting between them. CDR3 nucleotides: TGTGCCATCACTCCCGGGGAGCTGTTTTTT. Protein: CAITPGELFF.

This clone has just one count. This chain joins TRBV7-2 and TRBJ2-1; D possibly matches TRBD1 or TRBD2 (6 bases each). Germline V gene sequence: CDR1 SGHTA, CDR2 FQGNSA. V was cut by 3 bases and J by 4 bases, with 13 bases left in between. The CDR3 loop spans 15 amino acids. CDR3 loop: CASSFFTGAYNEQFF. In nucleotides, the CDR3 is TGTGCCAGCAGCTTCTTCACGGGGGCTTACAATGAGCAGTTCTTC. Combining the CDR3 with reference TRBV7-2 and TRBJ2-1 gives the whole variable domain GAGVSQSPSNKVTEKGKDVELRCDPISGHTALYWYRQSLGQGLEFLIYFQGNSAPDKSGLPSDRFSAERTGGSVSTLTIQRTQQEDSAVYLCASSFFTGAYNEQFFGPGTRLTVL.

This chain connects TRBV30 to TRBJ1-2; a weak D match, TRBD1 (6 bases). Trimming pared 5 bases from V and 8 bases from J, leaving 12 bases between. The CDR3 length is 11 residues. Germline CDR1 GTSNPN, CDR2 SVGIG (reference sequence). The chain's CDR3 is CAWSSGGGYTF. Written as DNA, the CDR3 is TGTGCCTGGTCGTCGGGGGGCGGCTACACCTTC.

The rearrangement uses TRBV7-2 and TRBJ2-3; 10 bases match TRBD2. From germline, CDR1 is SGHTA and CDR2 FQGNSA. V gave up 5 bases and J gave up 0 bases; unmatched junction bases: 2. The CDR3 covers 15 residues. The CDR3: CASSLSGGSTDTQYF. As DNA, the CDR3 is TGTGCCAGCAGCCTTAGCGGGGGGAGCACAGATACGCAGTATTTT.

This rearrangement joins TRBV10-3 to TRBJ1-2; D remains ambiguous. Between the trimmed V and J ends, which lost 2 bases and 6 bases, there was a span of 10 bases. The germline V gene has CDR1 ENHRY and CDR2 SYGVKD. This CDR3 is built from 13 residues. This chain's CDR3 is CAISEDERDGYTF. The CDR3, as DNA: TGTGCCATCAGTGAGGACGAAAGGGATGGCTACACCTTC.

The CDR3 nucleotides read TGTGCCAGCAGCAGGGGACAGGGAACTAGCAATCAGCCCCAGCATTTT. This encodes CASSRGQGTSNQPQHF. The chain combines TRBV6-2 or TRBV6-3 with TRBJ1-5; TRBD1 aligns across 9 bases. CDR1 is MNHEY and CDR2 is SVGEGT in the germline V gene. The CDR3 runs to 16 residues. The V and J ends lost 6 bases and 0 bases, in that order; junction bases with no gene match: 6.

The chain employs TRBV15 and TRBJ1-2; D remains unclear. CDR1 and CDR2 from the germline V gene are LNHNV and YYDKDF (reference sequence). The germline V and J ends were trimmed by 0 bases and 8 bases, with 13 bases remaining between them. The CDR3 is 14 residues long. In nucleotides, the CDR3 is TGTGCCACCAGCAGAGAGGGAACATCGGTGGGCTACACCTTC. It translates to CATSREGTSVGYTF.